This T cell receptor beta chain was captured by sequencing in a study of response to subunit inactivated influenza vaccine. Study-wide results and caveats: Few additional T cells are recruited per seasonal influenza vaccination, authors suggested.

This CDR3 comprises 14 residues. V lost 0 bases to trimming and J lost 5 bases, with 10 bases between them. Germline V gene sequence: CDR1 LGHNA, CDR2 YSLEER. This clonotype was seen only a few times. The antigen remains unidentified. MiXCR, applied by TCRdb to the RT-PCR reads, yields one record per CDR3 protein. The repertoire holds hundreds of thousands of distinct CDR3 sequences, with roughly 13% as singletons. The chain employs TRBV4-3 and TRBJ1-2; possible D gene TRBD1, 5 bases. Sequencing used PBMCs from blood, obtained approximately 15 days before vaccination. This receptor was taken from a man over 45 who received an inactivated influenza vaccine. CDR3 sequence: CASSQDPGTYGYTF. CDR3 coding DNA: TGCGCCAGCAGCCAAGATCCCGGGACGTATGGCTACACCTTC.